The 22 T cell receptor beta chains below come from one sample, sequenced in a study of Ad26.COV2.S vaccination and SARS-CoV-2 variants. Sample treatment: around 19 received Ad26.COV2.S at low or high dose, single or two shots; about 5 received placebo; per-sample allocation not given. It was on day 63 after the first vaccine or placebo injection that samples were taken. Repertoires were generated with immunoSEQ multiplex PCR, while TCRdb's copy carries only in-frame clones and drops some. The sample yields about 470,000 clones, around 91% seen once. The source was peripheral blood, collected in a trial of Ad26.COV2.S vaccine versus placebo. The receptors shown here come from a person between 18 and 59 years old who received the Ad26.COV2.S COVID-19 vaccine or a placebo.

The chain combines TRBV5-5 with TRBJ2-7; 10 bases are a match to TRBD2. The CDR3 spans 15 residues. Germline CDR1 reads SGHKS; CDR2 reads YYEKEE (reference sequence). Unmatched junction bases numbered 2, after V lost 2 bases and J lost 0 bases. Here the CDR3 DNA reads TGTGCCAGCAGCTTCGGACTAGCGGACTCCTACGAGCAGTACTTC. Translated: CASSFGLADSYEQYF.

J is TRBJ2-7 and V is TRBV7-2; TRBD2 agrees at 11 bases. This CDR3 has 16 amino acids. J gave up 5 bases and V 0 bases, and 6 bases lay outside the gene matches. Germline CDR1 reads SGHTA; CDR2 reads FQGNSA. CDR3 in amino acids: CASSLASGRVEDEQYF. CDR3 nucleotide sequence: TGTGCCAGCAGCTTAGCTAGCGGGAGGGTTGAAGACGAGCAGTACTTC.

The rearrangement uses TRBV11-1 and TRBJ2-2; 8 bases are shared with TRBD2. There are 16 residues in the CDR3. Losses at the gene ends were 5 bases for V and 5 bases for J; bases not matched to a gene: 10. Per germline, CDR1 SGHAT and CDR2 FQDESV (reference sequence). CDR3 sequence (DNA): TGTGCCAGCAGCAATCACCGGGAGGGCGGGACCGGGGAGCTGTTTTTT. As protein: CASSNHREGGTGELFF.

V gene TRBV27 combines with J gene TRBJ1-1, with 9 bases aligning to TRBD1. CDR3 size: 16 residues. V was pared by 3 bases and J by 4 bases, with 9 bases of the junction left unmatched. Germline V gene sequence: CDR1 MNHEY, CDR2 SMNVEV (reference sequence). The CDR3 here is CASSFPDRGWGTEAFF. The CDR3, as DNA: TGTGCCAGCAGTTTCCCGGACAGGGGTTGGGGCACTGAAGCTTTCTTT.

The chain has TRBV6-4 and TRBJ2-2; D gene unclear. The germline V gene has CDR1 MRHNA and CDR2 SNTAGT. This CDR3 spans 16 amino acids. Trimming removed 4 bases at V and 6 bases at J, with 18 bases between. Written as DNA, the CDR3 is TGTGCCAGCAGTGCTGCCCTTGGTTCGGGCGCCGGGGAGCTGTTTTTT. It encodes CASSAALGSGAGELFF.

This chain joins TRBV13 and TRBJ1-4, with 7 nucleotides matching TRBD1. The CDR3 loop spans 12 amino acids. Per germline, CDR1 PRHDT and CDR2 FYEKMQ (reference sequence). V lost 5 bases to trimming and J lost 12 bases; unmatched junction nucleotides: 6. The CDR3 spells CASSKDRVELFF. In nucleotides, the CDR3 is TGTGCCAGCAGCAAAGACAGGGTGGAACTGTTTTTT.

The J gene is TRBJ1-1, the V gene TRBV7-9, with D tentatively TRBD1 (6 bases). Germline values: CDR1 SEHNR, CDR2 FQNEAQ (reference sequence). This CDR3 region has 12 residues. Trimming removed 5 bases from V and 11 bases from J, with 15 bases in between. CDR3 in DNA: TGTGCCAGCAGCCATTCGTGGGGGGCCGCTTTCTTT. As protein: CASSHSWGAAFF.

The CDR3 DNA reads TGTGCCAGCAGCAAAGCTCCAGCGTTGGGCACAGATACGCAGTATTTT. This gives the protein CASSKAPALGTDTQYF. This chain joins TRBV21-1 and TRBJ2-3; the DNA was not compared with TRBD2, the D call given in the table. TRBV21-1 is deemed a pseudogene. This CDR3 is built from 16 residues.

This chain joins TRBV2 and TRBJ2-1; D may be TRBD2 (5 bases). The germline V and J ends were trimmed by 3 bases and 7 bases, with 28 bases remaining between them. The CDR3 extends over 19 amino acids. CDR1 and CDR2 from the germline V gene are SNHLY and FYNNEI. This chain's CDR3 is CASSEWGIGGSYYDNEQFF. The CDR3 region has the DNA TGTGCCAGCAGTGAGTGGGGTATTGGTGGGAGCTACTACGATAATGAGCAGTTCTTC.

V and J are TRBV4-1 and TRBJ2-5; TRBD2 matches at 13 bases. The CDR3 is made up of 20 amino acids. The J segment lost 2 bases and the V segment lost 4 bases, leaving 16 bases of the junction unmatched. Germline-derived CDR1 and CDR2 are MGHRA and YSYEKL. CDR3 region: CASSPQLPGLAGWGQETQYF. CDR3 sequence (DNA): TGCGCCAGCAGCCCTCAGCTGCCGGGACTAGCGGGATGGGGACAAGAGACCCAGTACTTC.

V gene TRBV6-6 combines with J gene TRBJ2-7; 11 positions match TRBD2. The V gene end was trimmed by 2 bases and the J gene end by 2 bases; junction bases not matched to a gene: 2. CDR3 size: 15 residues. Germline V gene lookup returns CDR1 MNHNY and CDR2 SVGAGI (reference sequence). CDR3 sequence: CASSYRGLAAYEQYF. The CDR3 coding sequence is TGTGCCAGCAGTTACAGGGGACTAGCGGCCTACGAGCAGTACTTC.

The rearrangement links TRBV6-2 or TRBV6-3 to TRBJ1-4, with D maybe TRBD1 (5 bases). The ends were cut back, 2 bases at V and 12 bases at J, with 13 bases in the middle. The CDR3 runs to 13 residues. Germline values: CDR1 MNHEY, CDR2 SVGEGT. The DNA for the CDR3 is TGTGCCAGCAGTTACGTGCGAACAGGAGAACTGTTTTTT. Protein: CASSYVRTGELFF.

Concerning this clone: The sample has other DNA sequences that encode this CDR3 too. V gene TRBV14 combines with J gene TRBJ1-5; D not certain. The CDR3 loop spans 12 amino acids. Germline V gives CDR1 SGHDN, CDR2 FVKESK. Trimming shortened V by 3 bases and J by 7 bases, and 7 bases separated the two germline ends. In DNA, the CDR3 is TGTGCCAGCAGCCAGGGAGGGCAGCCCCAGCATTTT. This encodes CASSQGGQPQHF.

V usage is TRBV5-4 and J usage is TRBJ2-3; 8 positions match TRBD2. With 3 bases clipped from V and 5 bases from J, the junction kept 8 bases outside the gene matches. The CDR3 sequence is 15 residues long. Germline lookup yields CDR1 SGHNT and CDR2 YYREEE (reference sequence). CDR3 in DNA: TGTGCCAGCAGCTCCGGACTAGCAGTGAAAGATACGCAGTATTTT. It yields the protein CASSSGLAVKDTQYF. Variable domain in full (rest from reference TRBV5-4 and TRBJ2-3): ETGVTQSPTHLIKTRGQQVTLRCSSQSGHNTVSWYQQALGQGPQFIFQYYREEENGRGNFPPRFSGLQFPNYSSELNVNALELDDSALYLCASSSGLAVKDTQYFGPGTRLTVL.

V is TRBV15 and J is TRBJ2-3, with 8 bases that match TRBD2. CDR1 LNHNV and CDR2 YYDKDF come from the germline V gene (reference sequence). The CDR3 runs 16 residues. The junction had 6 bases not matched to a gene; V was cut back by 3 bases and J by 1 base. Here the CDR3 DNA reads TGTGCCACCAGCAGCGGGGGGGGCCTCGGCACAGATACGCAGTATTTT. Translating it yields CATSSGGGLGTDTQYF.

The CDR3: CTSSQDLEGGQYF. CDR3 bases: TGCACCAGCAGCCAAGATCTGGAGGGGGGGCAGTACTTC. The rearrangement uses TRBV1 and TRBJ2-7. TRBV1 is flagged as a pseudogene. This CDR3 has 13 residues.

The gene calls are TRBV7-2 and TRBJ2-4; 7 bases are a match to TRBD2. The CDR3 covers 16 residues. With 2 bases clipped from V and 0 bases from J, the junction kept 4 bases outside the gene matches. Germline CDR1 and CDR2: SGHTA and FQGNSA. DNA of the CDR3: TGTGCCAGCAGCTTAAACGCGGGGGTAGCCAAAAACATTCAGTACTTC. Its translation: CASSLNAGVAKNIQYF.

This clone was found once. The CDR3 bases are TGTGCCAGCTCACCGCGGGGACCATTGAACACCGGGGAGCTGTTTTTT. Protein: CASSPRGPLNTGELFF. This rearrangement joins TRBV18 to TRBJ2-2; possible D gene TRBD2, 6 bases. The CDR3 is 16 residues long. CDR1 KGHSH and CDR2 LQKENI come from the germline V gene. Between the trimmed V and J ends, which lost 3 bases and 1 base, there was a span of 12 bases.

In regard to this clone: Different DNA sequences within this sample yield the same CDR3. The chain employs TRBV6-1 and TRBJ2-7, with TRBD2 matching 10 bases. V shed 1 base, J shed 2 bases, and the junction held 2 bases outside the gene matches. CDR3 length: 15 amino acids. Germline CDR1 reads MNHNS; CDR2 reads SASEGT. CDR3 sequence reads: CASSEGTSGTYEQYF. DNA of the CDR3: TGTGCCAGCAGTGAAGGGACTAGCGGAACCTACGAGCAGTACTTC.

With regard to this clone: The same CDR3 can be traced to other DNA sequences in this sample. The chain couples TRBV9 to TRBJ2-3; D gene uncertain. Germline V gives CDR1 SGDLS, CDR2 YYNGEE. This CDR3 spans 12 amino acids. Deletions cut 0 bases from V and 5 bases from J, with 4 bases between. The CDR3 is CASSVGGDTQYF. CDR3 DNA: TGTGCCAGCAGCGTAGGGGGAGATACGCAGTATTTT.

This clone has only one observation. Other DNA sequences of this sample code for an identical CDR3. The chain links TRBV7-2 to TRBJ1-5; D is unresolved. The CDR3 runs to 13 residues. V shed 1 base and J shed 1 base, with 2 bases lying between them. Germline V gives CDR1 SGHTA, CDR2 FQGNSA. The chain's CDR3 is CASSLVSNQPQHF. In DNA, the CDR3 is TGTGCCAGCAGCTTAGTGAGCAATCAGCCCCAGCATTTT.

The genes are TRBV6-4 and TRBJ2-5, with unresolved D. V gave up 3 bases and J gave up 2 bases, with 25 bases separating them. Germline V gives CDR1 MRHNA, CDR2 SNTAGT. This CDR3 spans 19 amino acids. In DNA, the CDR3 is TGTGCCAGCAGTGAATCTTTTCCCGGGCCAAGTATTGGGCAAGAGACCCAGTACTTC. It codes for CASSESFPGPSIGQETQYF.